This paragraph reports one T cell receptor (beta chain). Its antigen is undetermined. The data originate from a study of radiotherapy plus CTLA-4 blockade in lung cancer. Study conclusions and caveats: Reports state that early shifts in blood T cell clones, with interferon-beta, best predicted response.

Profiled with immunoSEQ multiplex PCR; TCRdb holds only in-frame clones, not every one. The sample yields 90,000 or so clones, about 86% seen once. Sequenced material: peripheral blood, taken from a patient treated with radiotherapy plus ipilimumab. This TCR derives from a human donor with non-small cell lung cancer who had a partial response to radiotherapy plus ipilimumab.

The CDR3 bases are TGCAGCGTTCAAGCGGGAGATTTGGAGACCCAGTACTTC. As protein: CSVQAGDLETQYF. The chain has TRBV29-1 and TRBJ2-5; 8 bases are a match to TRBD2. The CDR3 is 13 amino acids. Germline-derived CDR1 and CDR2 are SQVTM and ANQGSEA. Trimming at V came to 5 bases and at J to 5 bases, leaving 7 bases not matched to a gene.